The 30 T cell receptor beta chains below were found in one sample sequenced in a study of beta chain features in type 1 diabetes. Of the isolated RNA, all was reverse transcribed, and so the sequenced material was expressed TCRB transcripts. Clones were sequenced by immunoSEQ multiplex PCR, and TCRdb holds only the in-frame ones, with some missing. The repertoire consists of some 270,000 clones, with under 8.5% occurring once and the leading ten covering 1%. Input material: central memory CD4+ T cells from blood. The receptors here all came from a woman in her late teens or twenties in good health.

This clone has just one count. A far bigger clonotype differs at one base, so this is likely a read error. The chain uses TRBV30 and TRBJ2-5; possible D gene TRBD2, 6 bases. The CDR3 consists of 11 residues. V dropped 4 bases and J dropped 7 bases, with 10 bases sitting between them. CDR1 and CDR2 from the germline V gene are GTSNPN and SVGIG (reference sequence). The CDR3 DNA sequence: TGTGCCTGGACCGGGGGTTCGACCCAGTACTTC. Its protein is CAWTGGSTQYF.

The chain uses TRBV30 and TRBJ2-6, with 7 bases that match TRBD1. The V gene end was trimmed by 6 bases and the J gene end by 0 bases; junction bases not matched to a gene: 17. In germline, CDR1 is GTSNPN, CDR2 SVGIG (reference sequence). The CDR3 consists of 19 residues. The CDR3: CACHTGTADVNSGANVLTF. In DNA form, the CDR3 reads TGTGCCTGTCACACCGGGACAGCAGACGTAAACTCTGGGGCCAACGTCCTGACTTTC.

This clone was observed a few times. This chain connects TRBV19 to TRBJ2-1; D is unclear. V was pared by 3 bases and J by 0 bases, with 12 bases between. Germline CDR1 and CDR2: LNHDA and SQIVND (reference sequence). The CDR3 extends over 16 amino acids. This CDR3 reads CASSMGLTRSYNEQFF. The CDR3 DNA follows: TGTGCCAGTAGTATGGGGTTGACCCGCTCCTACAATGAGCAGTTCTTC.

This clone has more than one count but fewer than ten. One junction end does not reproduce the germline sequence, and a read error may be involved. The chain is built from TRBV27 and TRBJ2-2, with 7 bases lining up with TRBD1. CDR3 length: 15 residues. Per germline, CDR1 MNHEY and CDR2 SMNVEV (reference sequence). The CDR3 sequence: CSSGRQGRTTGELFF. CDR3 DNA: TGTTCCAGCGGCCGACAGGGACGCACCACCGGGGAGCTGTTTTTT.

The chain combines TRBV5-4 with TRBJ2-3; D uncertain. The germline gives CDR1 SGHNT, CDR2 YYREEE (reference sequence). Trimming removed 1 base at V and 6 bases at J, with 21 bases between. This CDR3 comprises 17 residues. Here the CDR3 reads CASSLLSSIKVEDTQYF. CDR3 nucleotides: TGTGCCAGCAGCTTGTTATCCTCGATCAAGGTGGAGGATACGCAGTATTTT.

As regards this clone: The same CDR3 is also encoded by other DNA sequences in this sample. V usage is TRBV7-2 and J usage is TRBJ1-6, with a possible D match to TRBD1 (6 bases). Germline V lookup: CDR1 SGHTA, CDR2 FQGNSA. V gave up 3 bases and J gave up 9 bases, with 15 bases separating them. The CDR3 spans 15 residues. The CDR3 reads CASSLATGGGSPLHF. The CDR3 region has the DNA TGTGCCAGCAGCTTGGCGACAGGCGGGGGTTCACCCCTCCACTTT.

The chain links TRBV18 to TRBJ2-1, with D maybe TRBD2 (7 bases). Germline V gene lookup returns CDR1 KGHSH and CDR2 LQKENI. The CDR3 has 16 amino acids. V lost 2 bases, J lost 0 bases, and 11 bases lay in between. CDR3 amino acids: CASSPMAGASYNEQFF. CDR3 nucleotides: TGTGCCAGCTCACCAATGGCGGGGGCCTCCTACAATGAGCAGTTCTTC.

Only a few counts were recorded for this clone. The gene calls are TRBV18 and TRBJ1-1; 8 positions match TRBD1. CDR3 length: 14 residues. V lost 3 bases to trimming and J lost 4 bases; unmatched junction nucleotides: 4. Per germline, CDR1 KGHSH and CDR2 LQKENI. CDR3 sequence: CASSPSQGGTEAFF. Written as DNA, the CDR3 is TGTGCCAGCTCACCTTCACAGGGGGGCACTGAAGCTTTCTTT.

On this clone: Other DNA sequences within the sample encode an identical CDR3. V usage is TRBV15 and J usage is TRBJ2-2; no reliable D call. The V and J ends lost 1 base and 1 base respectively, with 4 bases between them. Germline CDR1 and CDR2: LNHNV and YYDKDF (reference sequence). CDR3 length equals 14 residues. The CDR3 region has the DNA TGTGCCACCAGCAGAGCGGGGAACACCGGGGAGCTGTTTTTT. Its translation is CATSRAGNTGELFF. The variable domain in full, completed from reference TRBV15 and TRBJ2-2, reads DAMVIQNPRYQVTQFGKPVTLSCSQTLNHNVMYWYQQKSSQAPKLLFHYYDKDFNNEADTPDNFQSRRPNTSFCFLDIRSPGLGDTAMYLCATSRAGNTGELFFGEGSRLTVL.

The rearrangement links TRBV6-5 to TRBJ1-2; weak D call: TRBD1 (6 bases). This CDR3 contains 13 residues. Germline V CDR1 and CDR2: MNHEY, SVGAGI. V lost 6 bases and J 7 bases, leaving 15 bases between the germline ends. The CDR3 DNA reads TGTGCCAGCAGGACGACAGGAGTTGGTGGCTACACCTTC. It yields the protein CASRTTGVGGYTF.

This rearrangement joins TRBV14 to TRBJ1-1; D not certain. Trimming left V 6 bases short and J 0 bases short, with 8 bases between. CDR1 and CDR2 from the germline V gene are SGHDN and FVKESK. The CDR3 is 13 residues long. The CDR3 DNA reads as TGTGCCAGCAGGACGCAGATGAACACTGAAGCTTTCTTT. Translated, it gives CASRTQMNTEAFF.

This chain connects TRBV5-1 to TRBJ2-5, with a weak D call TRBD2 (6 bases). The CDR3 length is 13 residues. CDR1 is SGHRS, CDR2 YFSETQ, per germline. Trimming cost V 6 bases and J 5 bases, with 14 bases left between them. The CDR3 bases are TGCGCCAGCACAGGGACTTCTAGGGAGACCCAGTACTTC. It encodes CASTGTSRETQYF.

The chain combines TRBV11-2 with TRBJ2-3; D perhaps matches TRBD1 (5 bases). This CDR3 comprises 14 residues. Deletions cut 5 bases from V and 4 bases from J, with 13 bases between. The germline gives CDR1 SGHAT, CDR2 FQNNGV. CDR3 loop: CASSIETVPDTQYF. In nucleotides, the CDR3 is TGTGCCAGCAGCATCGAGACAGTTCCAGATACGCAGTATTTT.

A few counts support this clone. The chain links TRBV5-1 to TRBJ2-3; D possibly corresponds to TRBD1 (5 bases). Germline V lookup: CDR1 SGHRS, CDR2 YFSETQ. V gave up 3 bases and J gave up 9 bases, with 14 bases separating them. CDR3 length: 13 amino acids. The DNA of the CDR3 is TGCGCCAGCAGCTCGGGTACAACAGGAACGCAGTATTTT. Amino acids: CASSSGTTGTQYF.

This clone was seen repeatedly, ten times or more. CDR3 in DNA: TGTGCCAGCAGCTCGTCCTGGTCATATGGCTACACCTTC. This translates into CASSSSWSYGYTF. The V and J genes are TRBV5-4 and TRBJ1-2, with D unclear. The CDR3 length is 13 residues. V dropped 3 bases and J dropped 5 bases, with 11 bases sitting between them. Germline V lookup: CDR1 SGHNT, CDR2 YYREEE (reference sequence). The entire variable domain, with the rest obtained from reference TRBV5-4 and TRBJ1-2, is as follows: ETGVTQSPTHLIKTRGQQVTLRCSSQSGHNTVSWYQQALGQGPQFIFQYYREEENGRGNFPPRFSGLQFPNYSSELNVNALELDDSALYLCASSSSWSYGYTFGSGTRLTVV.

This clone was found many times. This sequence joins TRBV29-1 and TRBJ1-3; D is unclear. Looked up from germline, CDR1 is SQVTM and CDR2 is ANQGSEA. V was trimmed by 2 bases and J by 1 base, leaving 6 bases between them. CDR3 length: 13 amino acids. For the CDR3, the DNA is TGCAGCGTTGAACGTTTGTCTGGAAACACCATATATTTT. It codes for CSVERLSGNTIYF.

J is TRBJ1-3 and V is TRBV7-9; D remains ambiguous. The germline V gene has CDR1 SEHNR and CDR2 FQNEAQ (reference sequence). Trimming left V 3 bases short and J 0 bases short, with 12 bases between. This CDR3 contains 16 residues. The CDR3 spells CASSLGQPHSGNTIYF. The CDR3 coding sequence is TGTGCCAGCAGCTTGGGTCAGCCGCACTCTGGAAACACCATATATTTT.

This clone occurred a few times. The junction does not match germline at one end; this may be a read error. Other DNA sequences from this sample encode an identical CDR3 as well. The chain links TRBV7-7 to TRBJ2-2; D gene ambiguous. The CDR3 has 14 amino acids. Germline lookup yields CDR1 SSHAT and CDR2 FNYEAQ (reference sequence). CDR3 sequence reads: CASSLSGNTGELFF. CDR3 bases: TGTGCTAGCAGCTTGTCGGGCAACACCGGGGAGCTGTTTTTT.

This clone occurred a few times. The chain couples TRBV18 to TRBJ1-2; 7 nucleotides agree with TRBD1. Per the germline V gene, CDR1 is KGHSH and CDR2 is LQKENI. The CDR3 is 15 residues long. Trimming cost V 3 bases and J 5 bases; bases outside gene matches: 9. The DNA for the CDR3 is TGTGCCAGCTCACCGGGACAGTCGGATACTTATGGCTACACCTTC. It specifies CASSPGQSDTYGYTF.

There are a few counts of this clone. The chain is built from TRBV19 and TRBJ2-3; tentatively, D is TRBD1 (5 bases). V gave up 7 bases and J gave up 2 bases, with 10 bases separating them. Germline V gene data show CDR1 as LNHDA and CDR2 as SQIVND (reference sequence). The CDR3 consists of 13 residues. Here the CDR3 DNA reads TGTGCCAGTACCGGACACGCCACAGATACGCAGTATTTT. Protein sequence: CASTGHATDTQYF. Filled out from reference TRBV19 and TRBJ2-3, the complete variable domain reads DGGITQSPKYLFRKEGQNVTLSCEQNLNHDAMYWYRQDPGQGLRLIYYSQIVNDFQKGDIAEGYSVSREKKESFPLTVTSAQKNPTAFYLCASTGHATDTQYFGPGTRLTVL.

The chain uses TRBV9 and TRBJ2-1; 9 bases line up with TRBD1. CDR3 size: 16 residues. With V trimmed by 4 bases and J by 2 bases, 7 bases remained unmatched. Germline loops: CDR1 SGDLS, CDR2 YYNGEE. The CDR3 nucleotides are TGTGCCAGCAGCCGGAAGACAGGGGGGACCTACAATGAGCAGTTCTTC. It encodes CASSRKTGGTYNEQFF.

V and J are TRBV4-3 and TRBJ2-2, with TRBD1 identical over 7 bases. The junction had 11 bases not matched to a gene; V was cut back by 4 bases and J by 3 bases. The CDR3 spans 17 residues. CDR1 is LGHNA and CDR2 is YSLEER in the germline V gene. The chain's CDR3 is CASSLRIRQGDTGELFF. The DNA for the CDR3 is TGCGCCAGCAGCCTCCGAATCCGACAGGGAGACACCGGGGAGCTGTTTTTT.

V gene TRBV6-5 combines with J gene TRBJ2-7; D gene ambiguous. V was cut by 7 bases and J by 5 bases, with 12 bases left in between. CDR1 and CDR2 (germline): MNHEY, SVGAGI. The CDR3 is made up of 12 amino acids. CDR3 residues: CASMTVSHEQYF. The CDR3 coding sequence is TGTGCCAGCATGACCGTTTCCCACGAGCAGTACTTC.

The genes are TRBV6-6 and TRBJ2-7, with 9 bases that match TRBD1. Germline V gene sequence: CDR1 MNHNY, CDR2 SVGAGI (reference sequence). Trimming took 6 bases from V and 1 from J; bases not matched to a gene: 7. The CDR3 is 15 amino acids. CDR3 loop: CASSPGTGYSYEQYF. The CDR3 region has the DNA TGTGCCAGCAGCCCCGGGACAGGGTATTCCTACGAGCAGTACTTC.

This clone was seen only a few times. The gene calls are TRBV19 and TRBJ1-4, with D perhaps TRBD1 (6 bases). From germline, CDR1 is LNHDA and CDR2 SQIVND (reference sequence). CDR3 length equals 14 residues. Trimming pared 9 bases from V and 8 bases from J, leaving 19 bases between. The CDR3 here is CASRDRDIGEKLFF. For the CDR3, the DNA is TGTGCCAGCCGGGACCGGGACATTGGCGAAAAACTGTTTTTT.

This clone occurred a few times. The rearrangement uses TRBV28 and TRBJ1-6; D is undetermined. Deletions cut 6 bases from V and 10 bases from J, with 19 bases between. CDR1 and CDR2 from the germline V gene are MDHEN and SYDVKM. The CDR3 extends over 15 amino acids. The chain's CDR3 is CASSTRPSGGSPLHF. The CDR3 bases are TGTGCCAGCAGCACCCGTCCCTCTGGAGGGTCACCCCTCCACTTT.

There are a few counts of this clone. The CDR3 sequence: CASSQNKDRLRGYTF. CDR3 sequence (DNA): TGTGCCAGCAGCCAAAACAAGGACAGATTACGAGGCTACACCTTC. The J gene is TRBJ1-2, the V gene TRBV11-2; TRBD1 is a possible D gene (6 bases). The ends were cut back, 5 bases at V and 8 bases at J, with 21 bases in the middle. This CDR3 is built from 15 residues. Germline-derived CDR1 and CDR2 are SGHAT and FQNNGV. The full variable domain, rest sourced from reference TRBV11-2 and TRBJ1-2, is EAGVAQSPRYKIIEKRQSVAFWCNPISGHATLYWYQQILGQGPKLLIQFQNNGVVDDSQLPKDRFSAERLKGVDSTLKIQPAKLEDSAVYLCASSQNKDRLRGYTFGSGTRLTVV.

This clone appeared a few times. This rearrangement joins TRBV27 to TRBJ2-2; D unresolved. Germline lookup yields CDR1 MNHEY and CDR2 SMNVEV (reference sequence). The length of the CDR3 is 16 residues. The V and J ends lost 3 bases and 8 bases respectively, with 19 bases between them. The CDR3 DNA follows: TGTGCCAGCAGTTTCTCCTCGTCCCTCAAATTAGGGGAGCTGTTTTTT. It is translated as CASSFSSSLKLGELFF.

The table lists this clone with a few counts. The chain joins TRBV25-1 to TRBJ2-3; 7 nucleotides line up with TRBD2. The CDR3 is 16 residues long. V lost 2 bases and J lost 3; bases outside the gene matches: 8. Germline assignment: CDR1 MGHDK and CDR2 SYGVNS. The CDR3 region is CASSEAGRRSTDTQYF. CDR3 DNA sequence: TGTGCCAGCAGTGAAGCCGGGAGGAGGTCGACAGATACGCAGTATTTT.

The chain uses TRBV4-2 and TRBJ2-4; tentatively, D is TRBD1 or TRBD2 (5 bases each). V lost 5 bases and J lost 0, with 11 bases in between. The CDR3 spans 15 residues. Germline CDR1 LGHNA, CDR2 YNFKEQ. CDR3 amino acids: CASSEGSLAKNIQYF. CDR3 bases: TGTGCCAGCAGCGAGGGGTCTCTAGCCAAAAACATTCAGTACTTC.